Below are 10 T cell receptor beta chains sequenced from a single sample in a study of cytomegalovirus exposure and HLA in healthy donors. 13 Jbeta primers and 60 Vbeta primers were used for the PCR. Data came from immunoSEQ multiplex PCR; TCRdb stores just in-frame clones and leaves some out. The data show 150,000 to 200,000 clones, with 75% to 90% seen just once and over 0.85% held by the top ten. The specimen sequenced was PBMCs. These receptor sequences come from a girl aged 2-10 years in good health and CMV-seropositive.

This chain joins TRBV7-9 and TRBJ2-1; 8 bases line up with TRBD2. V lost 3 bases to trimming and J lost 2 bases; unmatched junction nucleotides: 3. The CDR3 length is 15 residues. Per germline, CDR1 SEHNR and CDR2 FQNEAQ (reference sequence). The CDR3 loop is CASSFSGMAYNEQFF. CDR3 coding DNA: TGTGCCAGCAGCTTTAGCGGGATGGCCTACAATGAGCAGTTCTTC.

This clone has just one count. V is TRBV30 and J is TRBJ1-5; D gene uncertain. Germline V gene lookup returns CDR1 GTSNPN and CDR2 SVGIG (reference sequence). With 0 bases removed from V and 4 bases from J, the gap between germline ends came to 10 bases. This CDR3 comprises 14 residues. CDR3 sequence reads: CAWSVGILNQPQHF. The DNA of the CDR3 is TGTGCCTGGAGTGTCGGGATTTTAAATCAGCCCCAGCATTTT. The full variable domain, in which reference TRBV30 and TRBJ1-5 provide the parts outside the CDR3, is SQTIHQWPATLVQPVGSPLSLECTVEGTSNPNLYWYRQAAGRGLQLLFYSVGIGQISSEVPQNLSASRPQDRQFILSSKKLLLSDSGFYLCAWSVGILNQPQHFGDGTRLSIL.

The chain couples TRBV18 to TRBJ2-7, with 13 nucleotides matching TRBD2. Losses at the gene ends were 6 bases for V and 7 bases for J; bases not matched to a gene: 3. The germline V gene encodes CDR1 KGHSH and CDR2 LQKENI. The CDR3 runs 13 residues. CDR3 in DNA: TGTGCCAGCTCGCCGGGACTAGCGGGGGAGCAGTACTTC. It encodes CASSPGLAGEQYF.

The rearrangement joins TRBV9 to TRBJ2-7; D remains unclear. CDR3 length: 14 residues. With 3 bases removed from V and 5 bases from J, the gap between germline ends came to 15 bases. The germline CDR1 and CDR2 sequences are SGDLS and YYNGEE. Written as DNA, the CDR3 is TGTGCCAGCAGCGCCGGAGTAGGAGTCGACGAGCAGTACTTC. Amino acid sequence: CASSAGVGVDEQYF.

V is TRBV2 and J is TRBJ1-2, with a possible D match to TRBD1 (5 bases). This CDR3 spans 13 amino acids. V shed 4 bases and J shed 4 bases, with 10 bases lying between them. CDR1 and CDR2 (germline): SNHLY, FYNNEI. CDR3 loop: CASSVGAVYGYTF. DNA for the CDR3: TGTGCCAGCAGTGTTGGGGCAGTCTATGGCTACACCTTC. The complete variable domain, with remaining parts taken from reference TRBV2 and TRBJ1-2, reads EPEVTQTPSHQVTQMGQEVILRCVPISNHLYFYWYRQILGQKVEFLVSFYNNEISEKSEIFDDQFSVERPDGSNFTLKIRSTKLEDSAMYFCASSVGAVYGYTFGSGTRLTVV.

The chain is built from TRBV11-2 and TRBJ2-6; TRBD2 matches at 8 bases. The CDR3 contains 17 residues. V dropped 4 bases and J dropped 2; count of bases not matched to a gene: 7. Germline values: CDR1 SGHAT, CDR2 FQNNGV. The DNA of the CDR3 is TGTGCCAGCAGCTACACCGGGGGGGCGGCTGGGGCCAACGTCCTGACTTTC. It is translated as CASSYTGGAAGANVLTF.

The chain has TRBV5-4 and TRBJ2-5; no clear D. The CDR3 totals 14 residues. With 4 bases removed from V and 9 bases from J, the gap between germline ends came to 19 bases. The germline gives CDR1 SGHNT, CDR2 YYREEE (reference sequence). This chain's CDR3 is CASSQFGLPNAQYF. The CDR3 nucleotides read TGTGCCAGCAGCCAATTTGGCTTGCCCAACGCCCAGTACTTC.

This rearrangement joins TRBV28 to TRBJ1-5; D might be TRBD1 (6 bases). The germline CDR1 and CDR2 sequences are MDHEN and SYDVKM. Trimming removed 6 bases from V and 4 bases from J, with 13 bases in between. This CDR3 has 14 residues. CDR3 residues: CASSRGGGNQPQHF. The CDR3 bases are TGTGCCAGCAGCAGAGGGGGGGGGAATCAGCCCCAGCATTTT.

CDR3 loop: CASSSWTSDKETQYF. The DNA of the CDR3 is TGTGCCAGCAGTTCATGGACTAGCGACAAAGAGACCCAGTACTTC. The rearrangement links TRBV6-5 to TRBJ2-5; TRBD2 matches at 9 bases. CDR1 and CDR2 (germline): MNHEY, SVGAGI. This CDR3 contains 15 residues. The ends lost 4 bases at V and 3 bases at J; junction bases unmatched: 6.

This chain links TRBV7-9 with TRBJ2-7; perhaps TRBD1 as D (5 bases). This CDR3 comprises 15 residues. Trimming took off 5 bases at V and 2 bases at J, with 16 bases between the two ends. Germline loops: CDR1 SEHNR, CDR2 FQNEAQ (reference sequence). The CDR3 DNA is TGTGCCAGCAGCCCCGCAGGGATTCGAACCTACGAGCAGTACTTC. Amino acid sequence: CASSPAGIRTYEQYF.